This TCR beta chain was obtained from a study of CD8 T cells in Susac syndrome. Study-wide background: Treatment at blood withdrawal was none, corticosteroids, or intravenous immunoglobulin alone in Susac syndrome patients. Findings and caveats of the study: An acknowledgment was made by the study that its TCR sequencing and HLA analysis involved relatively few individuals.

Patients with Susac syndrome met the recently defined diagnostic criteria for definite or probable disease. CDR3 length: 12 residues. CDR1 GTSNPN and CDR2 SVGIG come from the germline V gene (reference sequence). With 4 bases removed from V and 4 bases from J, the gap between germline ends came to 10 bases. Reverse transcription used about 0.45 to 1 ug RNA and random hexamers. Amplification of the TCR beta CDR3 was carried out by immunoSEQ multiplex PCR, which spanned a total of 54 Vbeta and 13 Jbeta segments. TCRdb reprocessed the immunoSEQ multiplex PCR reads via MiXCR and lists one record per CDR3 protein. The data hold over 140,000 distinct CDR3 sequences, with about 95% observed a single time. Turning to this clonotype: Its antigen remains unknown.

The rearrangement links TRBV30 to TRBJ1-1; tentative D call: TRBD1 (5 bases). The sequenced sample was CD4+ T cells from PBMCs. The clonotype was recovered from a human donor with Susac syndrome. CDR3 sequence (DNA): TGTGCCTGGAATAAGGGGTTCACTGAAGCTTTCTTT. Protein product: CAWNKGFTEAFF.